This T cell receptor beta chain originates from a study of T-cell memory formation after mild COVID-19. TCR alpha and TCR beta cDNA libraries carrying sample barcodes and UMIs were produced by 5'RACE using constant-segment primers. TCRdb used MiXCR to reprocess the 5' RACE reads, holding one entry per CDR3 protein. Of hundreds of thousands of distinct CDR3 sequences listed, about 18% are singletons. To note about this clonotype: What it binds is not known.

Trimming took off 2 bases at V and 5 bases at J, with 19 bases between the two ends. CDR3 length: 17 amino acids. Broader study findings: Confirmation was lacking for SARS-CoV-2 specificity of second-wave clones that peaked on day 37. Pre-infection memory contained some responding clones, which suggested that cross-reactive memory had joined. CD4+ clones that contracted lay mainly in CM and EM; CD8+ ones lay in EMRA.

The source is an adult woman who had mild COVID-19 (a few samples of this study predate the infection). Cell type and time point are not known. J is TRBJ1-3 and V is TRBV12-3 or TRBV12-4; possible D gene TRBD1, 5 bases. What was sequenced was PBMCs or a T cell subset sorted from them (not recorded which). The CDR3 DNA sequence: TGTGCCAGCAGTTTAAAGGGAGCGTCAGGGTTAAGAAACACCATATATTTT. Protein sequence: CASSLKGASGLRNTIYF.